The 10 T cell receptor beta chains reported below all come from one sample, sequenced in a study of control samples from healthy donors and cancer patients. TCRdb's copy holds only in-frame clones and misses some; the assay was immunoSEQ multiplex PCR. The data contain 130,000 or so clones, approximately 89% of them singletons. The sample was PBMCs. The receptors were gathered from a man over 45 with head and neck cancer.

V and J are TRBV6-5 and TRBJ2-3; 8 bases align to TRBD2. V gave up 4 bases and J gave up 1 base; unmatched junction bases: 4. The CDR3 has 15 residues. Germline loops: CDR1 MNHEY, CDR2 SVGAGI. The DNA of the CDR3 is TGTGCCAGCAGTTTCCTAGCGGGCCGCACAGATACGCAGTATTTT. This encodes CASSFLAGRTDTQYF.

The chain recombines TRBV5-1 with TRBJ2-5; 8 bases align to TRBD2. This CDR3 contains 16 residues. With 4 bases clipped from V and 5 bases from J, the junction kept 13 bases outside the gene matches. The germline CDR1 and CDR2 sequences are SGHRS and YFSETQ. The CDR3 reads CASSPTGAGGWETQYF. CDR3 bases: TGCGCCAGCAGCCCCACAGGCGCGGGGGGTTGGGAGACCCAGTACTTC.

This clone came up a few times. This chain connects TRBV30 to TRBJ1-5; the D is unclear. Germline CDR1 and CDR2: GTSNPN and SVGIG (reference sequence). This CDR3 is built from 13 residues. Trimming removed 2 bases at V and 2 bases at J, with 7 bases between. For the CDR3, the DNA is TGTGCCTGGAGTACCCAGGGCAATCAGCCCCAGCATTTT. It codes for CAWSTQGNQPQHF.

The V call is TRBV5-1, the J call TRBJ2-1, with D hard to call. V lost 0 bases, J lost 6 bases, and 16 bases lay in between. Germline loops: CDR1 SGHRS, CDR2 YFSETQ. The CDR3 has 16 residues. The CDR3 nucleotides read TGCGCCAGCAGCTTGGGATGGACGGCCTCCGGCAATGAGCAGTTCTTC. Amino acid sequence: CASSLGWTASGNEQFF.

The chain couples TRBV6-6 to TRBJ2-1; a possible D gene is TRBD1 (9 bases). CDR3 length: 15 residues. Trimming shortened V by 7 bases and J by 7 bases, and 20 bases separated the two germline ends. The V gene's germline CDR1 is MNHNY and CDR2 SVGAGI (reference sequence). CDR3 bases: TGTGCCAGCACGGGGGGGTGGACAGGGGTAAATGAGCAGTTCTTC. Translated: CASTGGWTGVNEQFF.

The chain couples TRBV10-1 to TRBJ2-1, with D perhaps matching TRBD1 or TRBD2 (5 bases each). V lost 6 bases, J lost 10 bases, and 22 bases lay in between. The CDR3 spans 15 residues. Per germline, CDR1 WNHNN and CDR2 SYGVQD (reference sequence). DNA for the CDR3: TGCGCCAGCAGCTCCAGAGGAACAGGCCGCGGGGAGCAGTTCTTC. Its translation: CASSSRGTGRGEQFF.

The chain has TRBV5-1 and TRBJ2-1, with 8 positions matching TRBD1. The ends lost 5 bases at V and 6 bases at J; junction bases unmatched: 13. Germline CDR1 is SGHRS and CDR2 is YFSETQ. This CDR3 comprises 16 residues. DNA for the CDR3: TGCGCCAGCAGGCCCCCGGGGCAGGGGGCGTTCAATGAGCAGTTCTTC. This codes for CASRPPGQGAFNEQFF.

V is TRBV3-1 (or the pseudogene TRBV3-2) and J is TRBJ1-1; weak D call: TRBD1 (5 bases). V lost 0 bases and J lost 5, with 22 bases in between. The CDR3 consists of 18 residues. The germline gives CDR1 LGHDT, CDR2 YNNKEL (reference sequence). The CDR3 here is CASSQDNMGVAWSTEAFF. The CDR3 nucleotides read TGTGCCAGCAGCCAAGATAATATGGGGGTGGCTTGGAGTACTGAAGCTTTCTTT.

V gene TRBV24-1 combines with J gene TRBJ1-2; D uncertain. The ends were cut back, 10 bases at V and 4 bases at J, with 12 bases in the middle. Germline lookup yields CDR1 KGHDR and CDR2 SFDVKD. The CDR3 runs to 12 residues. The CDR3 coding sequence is TGTGCCACAGGAGCGGGCTCCTATGGCTACACCTTC. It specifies CATGAGSYGYTF.

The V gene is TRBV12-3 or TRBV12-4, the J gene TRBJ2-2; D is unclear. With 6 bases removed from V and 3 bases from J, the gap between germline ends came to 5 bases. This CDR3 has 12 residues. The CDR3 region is CASRFYTGELFF. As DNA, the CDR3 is TGTGCCAGCAGATTCTACACCGGGGAGCTGTTTTTT.